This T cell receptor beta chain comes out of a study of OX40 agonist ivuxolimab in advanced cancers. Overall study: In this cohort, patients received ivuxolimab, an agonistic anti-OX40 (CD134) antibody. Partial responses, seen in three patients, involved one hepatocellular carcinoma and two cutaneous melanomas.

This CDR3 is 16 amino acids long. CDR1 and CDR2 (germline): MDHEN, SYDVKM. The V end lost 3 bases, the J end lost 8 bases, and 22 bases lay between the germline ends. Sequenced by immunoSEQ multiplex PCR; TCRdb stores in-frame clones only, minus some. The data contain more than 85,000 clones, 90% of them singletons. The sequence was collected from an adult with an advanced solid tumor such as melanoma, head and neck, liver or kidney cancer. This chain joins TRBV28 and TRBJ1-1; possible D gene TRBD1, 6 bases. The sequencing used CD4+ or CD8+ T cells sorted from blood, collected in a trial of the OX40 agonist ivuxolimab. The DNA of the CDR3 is TGTGCCAGCAGTTTTTACAGGGTACGTAGGGCATCGGAAGCTTTCTTT. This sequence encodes CASSFYRVRRASEAFF.